A selection of T cell receptor beta chains follows, all from one sample in a study of identical twins. TCRdb reprocessed the 5' RACE reads with MiXCR, giving one entry per CDR3 protein. The sample lists hundreds of thousands of distinct CDR3 sequences; roughly 18% were seen once. The same specimen was also included in a second study, on T cells expressing NK-cell markers.

Material for sequencing was PBMCs. The source of these receptors is a woman younger than 35 in good health. Both conserved end residues are part of each CDR3. Each record gives: J gene, D gene, clone size, V gene, CDR3 DNA, CDR3 protein. D genes are given only for firm matches. Clone size, where shown, is once, few, many, or a class for clones that have expanded.

TRBJ1-5	-	many	TRBV20-1	TGCAGTGCTAGTCCTCCGGGCCTGCGGCCCCAGCATTTT	CSASPPGLRPQHF
TRBJ2-7	TRBD1	few	TRBV20-1	TGCAGTGCAATACCGGGACAGGGCCAATACGAGCAGTACTTC	CSAIPGQGQYEQYF
TRBJ2-7	TRBD1	-	TRBV5-1	TGCGCCAGCAGCCCTGACAGGGTTTCCCCCAAGCAGTACTTC	CASSPDRVSPKQYF
TRBJ1-4	-	-	TRBV7-9	TGTGCCAGCAGCTTCTACGGCCCTCTTAATGAAAAACTGTTTTTT	CASSFYGPLNEKLFF
TRBJ2-1	-	-	TRBV29-1	TGCAGCGAACAGGGTCATTCCTTCTACAATGAGCAGTTCTTC	CSEQGHSFYNEQFF
TRBJ2-5	TRBD2	-	TRBV7-8	TGTGCCAGCAGGGGGACGACTAGCGGGGGACGAGAGACCCAGTACTTC	CASRGTTSGGRETQYF
TRBJ2-7	-	many	TRBV25-1	TGTGCCAGCAGGCGGGACGGATCCTACGAGCAGTACTTC	CASRRDGSYEQYF
TRBJ2-3	-	-	TRBV12-3/TRBV12-4	TGTGCCAGCAGTTTGACGGGAGTTCAAGATACGCAGTATTTT	CASSLTGVQDTQYF
TRBJ2-3	TRBD1	-	TRBV15	TGTGCCACGCGTCCGGGACAGGGGACAGATACGCAGTATTTT	CATRPGQGTDTQYF
TRBJ2-5	TRBD2	-	TRBV19	TGTGCCAGTCATAGCGGGAGGGTGATGGAGACCCAGTACTTC	CASHSGRVMETQYF
TRBJ2-1	-	-	TRBV25-1	TGTGCCAGCACTGAATCGGGGCAGTACAATGAGCAGTTCTTC	CASTESGQYNEQFF
TRBJ2-2	-	-	TRBV5-5	TGTGCCAGCAGCTTGGTTCTAGCAAGGGGCGGGGAGCTGTTTTTT	CASSLVLARGGELFF
TRBJ1-2	-	few	TRBV24-1	TGTGCCACCAGTGATTCCAAGTATGGTGGCTACACCTTC	CATSDSKYGGYTF
TRBJ1-1	-	-	TRBV9	TGTGCCAGCAGCCTCGAGGGGACGGGCACTGAAGCTTTCTTT	CASSLEGTGTEAFF
TRBJ1-2	-	-	TRBV5-1	TGCGCCAGCAGCTTGAACAGGGACTATGGCTACACCTTC	CASSLNRDYGYTF
TRBJ2-5	TRBD2	-	TRBV6-5	TGTGCCAGCAGTTACTCTCCTAGCGGGGTCCAAGAGACCCAGTACTTC	CASSYSPSGVQETQYF
TRBJ2-7	-	-	TRBV3-1	TGTGCCAGCAGCCCAAGAAGCCAGGGTTACAACGAGCAGTACTTC	CASSPRSQGYNEQYF
TRBJ2-1	TRBD1	few	TRBV5-1	TGCGCCAGCAGCCCCGACAGGGCCCATGAGCAGTTCTTC	CASSPDRAHEQFF
TRBJ2-5	-	few	TRBV20-1	TGCAGTGCTAGAGATCACTCTCGAGAGACCCAGTACTTC	CSARDHSRETQYF
TRBJ2-2	-	many	TRBV12-3/TRBV12-4	TGTGCCAGCGCATCCCCCTCGAACACCGGGGAGCTGTTTTTT	CASASPSNTGELFF
TRBJ2-7	TRBD1	many	TRBV7-2	TGTGCCAGCAGCTCCCGAACCGGGACAGGGGGAAGCGAGCAGTACTTC	CASSSRTGTGGSEQYF
TRBJ1-2	-	-	TRBV6-1	TGTGCCAGCAGGGGCCCCGGAGCTAACTATGGCTACACCTTC	CASRGPGANYGYTF
TRBJ2-7	-	many	TRBV12-3/TRBV12-4	TGTGCCAGCAGCCTGCTTCAGGGCTACGAGCAGTACTTC	CASSLLQGYEQYF
TRBJ2-7	TRBD1	-	TRBV18	TGTGCCAGCTCACCCAAGGTAGGGGGCGCTGACTACGAGCAGTACTTC	CASSPKVGGADYEQYF
TRBJ2-5	-	many	TRBV7-9	TGTGCCAGCAGCCGGGATGTGGAAGAGACCCAGTACTTC	CASSRDVEETQYF
TRBJ2-3	-	-	TRBV6-1	TGTGCCAGCACAGGGACGGGTACAGATACGCAGTATTTT	CASTGTGTDTQYF
TRBJ1-4	TRBD1	-	TRBV20-1	TGCAGTGCTAGATCGCAGGGGGCCTCCAATAGGGAACTGTTTTTT	CSARSQGASNRELFF
TRBJ1-2	TRBD1	few	TRBV5-1	TGCGCCAGCAGCTTGGAGGGACAGGGGGCGCGAGGCTACACCTTC	CASSLEGQGARGYTF
TRBJ1-3	-	few	TRBV18	TGTGCCAGCTCACCACAGGGTTCGAGGAACACCATATATTTT	CASSPQGSRNTIYF
TRBJ1-2	-	few	TRBV29-1	TGCAGCGTTGAAGATGGGGCGGGTGGCTACACCTTC	CSVEDGAGGYTF
TRBJ1-2	TRBD1	few	TRBV20-1	TGCAGTGCTACCGGACAGGGAAACTACACCTTC	CSATGQGNYTF
TRBJ2-1	TRBD1	few	TRBV5-1	TGCGCCAGCAGCAGAGGCCGGGACAGGGCGGGCAATGAGCAGTTCTTC	CASSRGRDRAGNEQFF
TRBJ2-5	TRBD2	-	TRBV6-5	TGTGCCAGCAGTTATGCGGGACTAGCTGGGGGCCAGTACTTC	CASSYAGLAGGQYF
TRBJ2-1	TRBD2	-	TRBV20-1	TGCAGTGCTTATCTTACTAGCGGGAACAATGAGCAGTTCTTC	CSAYLTSGNNEQFF
TRBJ1-5	-	few	TRBV2	TGTGCCAGCAGTGGGGGGCTAGGCAATCAGCCCCAGCATTTT	CASSGGLGNQPQHF
TRBJ2-1	TRBD2	-	TRBV4-2	TGTGCCAGCAGCCAAGGCCTAGCGGGGGGGTTCGATGAGCAGTTCTTC	CASSQGLAGGFDEQFF
TRBJ2-5	-	few	TRBV7-9	TGTGCCAGCAGCCCGGCAGGAATCGGACAAGAGACCCAGTACTTC	CASSPAGIGQETQYF